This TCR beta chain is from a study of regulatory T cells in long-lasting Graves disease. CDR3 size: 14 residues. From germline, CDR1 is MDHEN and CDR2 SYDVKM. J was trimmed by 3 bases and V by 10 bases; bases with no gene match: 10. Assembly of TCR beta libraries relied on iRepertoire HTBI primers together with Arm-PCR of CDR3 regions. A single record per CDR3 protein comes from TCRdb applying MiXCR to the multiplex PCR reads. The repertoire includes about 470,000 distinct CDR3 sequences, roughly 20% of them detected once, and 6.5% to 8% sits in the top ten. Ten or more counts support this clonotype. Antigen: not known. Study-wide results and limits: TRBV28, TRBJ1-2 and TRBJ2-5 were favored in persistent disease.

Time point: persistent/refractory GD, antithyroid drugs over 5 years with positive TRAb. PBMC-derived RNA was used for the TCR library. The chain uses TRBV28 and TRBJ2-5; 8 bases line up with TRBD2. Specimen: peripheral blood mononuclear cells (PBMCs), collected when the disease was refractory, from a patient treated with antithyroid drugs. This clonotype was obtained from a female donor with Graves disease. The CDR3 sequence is CATKIAGSKETQYF. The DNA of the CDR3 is TGTGCCACCAAAATAGCGGGGAGTAAAGAGACCCAGTACTTC.